The 4 T cell receptor beta chains given below trace back to one sample, sequenced in a study of blood T cell repertoires in COVID-19. The assay was immunoSEQ multiplex PCR, and TCRdb's table has in-frame clones only and misses some. The repertoire has some 69,000 clones, roughly 80% of them found once; the top ten carry approximately 15%. Material: peripheral blood. These receptors were taken from a man in his sixties with acute or convalescent COVID-19.

V usage is TRBV20-1 and J usage is TRBJ1-2, with TRBD1 matching 9 bases. The CDR3 contains 11 residues. The V segment lost 6 bases and the J segment 6 bases; nucleotides outside the gene matches: 2. Germline CDR1 is DFQATT and CDR2 is SNEGSKA (reference sequence). Here the CDR3 DNA reads TGCAGTGCGGACAGGGGACATGGCTACACCTTC. It specifies CSADRGHGYTF.

The chain is built from TRBV6-4 and TRBJ2-6; no clear D. This CDR3 is built from 17 residues. The ends were cut back, 3 bases at V and 0 bases at J, with 12 bases in the middle. From germline, CDR1 is MRHNA and CDR2 SNTAGT. The CDR3 bases are TGTGCCAGCAGTGAATTTAGCTCCGGCTCTGGGGCCAACGTCCTGACTTTC. Its protein product is CASSEFSSGSGANVLTF.

This clone was picked up one time. The chain joins TRBV5-1 to TRBJ2-5; tentatively, D is TRBD1 (5 bases). The CDR3 loop spans 13 amino acids. The germline gives CDR1 SGHRS, CDR2 YFSETQ. V was clipped by 4 bases and J by 4 bases, with 11 bases between them. CDR3 residues: CASSDQGIETQYF. CDR3 DNA sequence: TGCGCCAGCAGCGATCAGGGTATAGAGACCCAGTACTTC.

The chain recombines TRBV10-3 with TRBJ2-7; no reliable D call. The germline CDR1 and CDR2 sequences are ENHRY and SYGVKD. The CDR3 contains 11 residues. V was cut by 0 bases and J by 5 bases, with 2 bases left in between. The CDR3 DNA reads TGTGCCATCAGTGAGTCCGACGAGCAGTACTTC. This encodes CAISESDEQYF.